This is a list of T cell receptor beta chains from one sample in a study of blood T cell repertoires in COVID-19. Some clones are missing from TCRdb's copy, which holds only in-frame ones; the method was immunoSEQ multiplex PCR. The sample lists 220,000 or so clones, roughly 80% occurring once. The source material was peripheral blood. Source of these receptors: an elderly woman with COVID-19, enrolled during active disease. The CDR3 runs from the conserved cysteine through the conserved F or W. D genes are given only for firm matches. Some rows have no size entry. The others give once, few or many, or a class for an expanded clone.

clone_size j_call d_call v_call cdr3_nt cdr3_aa
. TRBJ2-5 . TRBV5-1 TGCGCCAGCAGCTTGAATTCAAGGGGCGGCAGGGAGACCCAGTACTTC CASSLNSRGGRETQYF
. TRBJ2-2 . TRBV11-3 TGTGCCAGCAGCTCCCCCCTAGGGGGGGAGGGTACCGGGGAGCTGTTTTTT CASSSPLGGEGTGELFF
. TRBJ1-6 . TRBV28 TGTGCCAGCAACCCAACTAATAGCCCCCTCCACTTT CASNPTNSPLHF
. TRBJ2-3 . TRBV19 TGTGCCAGTAGCCGGACAAATACGCAGTATTTT CASSRTNTQYF
. TRBJ2-1 . TRBV7-3 TGTGCCAGCAGCTCCAGCCGACTCGATAATGAGCAGTTCTTC CASSSSRLDNEQFF
. TRBJ2-6 TRBD2 TRBV5-8 TGTGCCAGCAGCAGGGAGGGGCGCTCGGCTGGGGCCAACGTCCTGACTTTC CASSREGRSAGANVLTF
few TRBJ1-1 . TRBV29-1 TGCAGCGCTCTTCACGGGAACACTGAAGCTTTCTTT CSALHGNTEAFF
once TRBJ2-7 . TRBV6-2/TRBV6-3 TGTGCCAGCAGTTACGGGTCGAGCCAGGGCGGGGCCTACGAGCAGTACTTC CASSYGSSQGGAYEQYF
. TRBJ1-1 . TRBV10-3 TGTGCCATCAGTGGGACAGTGAACACTGAAGCTTTCTTT CAISGTVNTEAFF
. TRBJ1-1 . TRBV5-1 TGCGCCAGCAGCTTTCGCGGGAGGGCACAGAACACTGAAGCTTTCTTT CASSFRGRAQNTEAFF
. TRBJ1-1 . TRBV28 TGTGCCAGCAGTTTTTACAGGATAAAAGCTTTCTTT CASSFYRIKAFF
few TRBJ2-1 TRBD2 TRBV7-7 TGTGCTAGCAGCTCCTATGGGACTAGCGGGAGGAGCAATGAGCAGTTCTTC CASSSYGTSGRSNEQFF
. TRBJ1-6 . TRBV6-5 TGTGCCGGGACTGTGTATTCACCCCTCCACTTT CAGTVYSPLHF
. TRBJ1-6 . TRBV7-9 TGTGCCAGCAGCTTACCACCCGGGACACCTTATAATTCACCCCTCCACTTT CASSLPPGTPYNSPLHF
. TRBJ1-6 TRBD1 TRBV27 TGTGCCAGCAGGGGACAGTCCTCCTATAATTCACCCCTCCACTTT CASRGQSSYNSPLHF
once TRBJ2-3 . TRBV5-1 TGCGCCAGCAGCTTGACCAGTGGGCTAGATACGCAGTATTTT CASSLTSGLDTQYF
few TRBJ2-7 . TRBV4-1 TGCGCCAGTTCCCGGACTGGCAGCTCCTACGAGCAGTACTTC CASSRTGSSYEQYF
. TRBJ1-1 . TRBV7-3 TGTGCCAGCAGTTCTAGGGCGGGCGAAGCTTTCTTT CASSSRAGEAFF
. TRBJ1-5 TRBD1 TRBV19 TGTGCCAGTAGCGACAGGGACGGTCAGCCCCAGCATTTT CASSDRDGQPQHF
. TRBJ2-5 TRBD2 TRBV19 TGTGCCAGTAGTATATCCGGACTAGCGGGGGAGACCCAGTACTTC CASSISGLAGETQYF
. TRBJ2-1 TRBD2 TRBV5-1 TGCGCCAGCAGATATCTAGCGGGAGGGCCGGGTGAGCAGTTCTTC CASRYLAGGPGEQFF
. TRBJ1-2 TRBD1 TRBV6-5 TGTGCCACCCAGGACAGGGGGAGCGGCTACACCTTC CATQDRGSGYTF
. TRBJ2-3 TRBD1 TRBV19 TGTGCCAGTAGCACCGGGACAGGCTCCACAGATACGCAGTATTTT CASSTGTGSTDTQYF
few TRBJ1-2 . TRBV6-5 TGTGCCAGCAGTTACCACAGGGTCGATGGCTACACCTTC CASSYHRVDGYTF
few TRBJ2-7 TRBD2 TRBV7-2 TGTGCCAGCAGCCCCGAGATCTTAGCGGGGAGCTACGAGCAGTACTTC CASSPEILAGSYEQYF
few TRBJ1-2 . TRBV7-3 TGTGCCAGCAGCTTAAAACTGATGGGACAAGGGTTTGGCTATGGCTACACCTTC CASSLKLMGQGFGYGYTF
. TRBJ2-5 TRBD2 TRBV7-7 TGTGCTAGCAGCAGCTGGACTAGCGGACAAGAGACCCAGTACTTC CASSSWTSGQETQYF
. TRBJ1-1 . TRBV30 TGTGCCTGGGGGCAGGAATACGCTGAAGCTTTCTTT CAWGQEYAEAFF
. TRBJ2-5 TRBD2 TRBV7-9 TGTGCCAGCAGCTTAGACTTGTCTAGCGGGAGGGAGACCCAGTACTTC CASSLDLSSGRETQYF
. TRBJ2-6 TRBD1 TRBV7-3 TGTGCCAGCAGCTTAAGACCTGGGGACAGCTCTGGGGCCAACGTCCTGACTTTC CASSLRPGDSSGANVLTF
. TRBJ1-2 TRBD1 TRBV7-9 TGTGCCAGCAGCTTGGCAGGGGGCGCAGATGGCTACACCTTC CASSLAGGADGYTF
. TRBJ2-3 . TRBV27 TGTGCCAGCACGGGTTTCACAGATACGCAGTATTTT CASTGFTDTQYF
. TRBJ1-2 TRBD1 TRBV29-1 TGCAGAGGGACAGGGGGGCCCATTCGAGATGGCTACACCTTC CRGTGGPIRDGYTF
once TRBJ2-1 . TRBV20-1 TGCAGTGCTAACTACTACAATGAGCAGTTCTTC CSANYYNEQFF
once TRBJ2-2 TRBD2 TRBV7-7 TGTGCTAGCGCCCGCGGGGGGCTGAACACCGGGGAGCTGTTTTTT CASARGGLNTGELFF
. TRBJ1-6 . TRBV4-2 TGTGCCAGCAGCCCCGCAACCCCAAGAGGCAGCCTCAGGGAAGGAGATTCACCCCTCCACTTT CASSPATPRGSLREGDSPLHF
. TRBJ1-2 . TRBV6-5 TGTGCCAGCTTTGGCGTACGTTTGGCCAGGTACGGCTACACCTTC CASFGVRLARYGYTF
. TRBJ1-5 TRBD1 TRBV30 TGTGCCTGGAGCGCAAACAGGGGGCGGTCTCAGCCCCAGCATTTT CAWSANRGRSQPQHF
. TRBJ2-1 . TRBV12-3/TRBV12-4 TGTGCCAGCAGCCCTCACAATGAGCAGTTCTTC CASSPHNEQFF
. TRBJ2-5 TRBD2 TRBV5-4 TGTGCCAGCAGCTTGGGCGGGGGAATGGGAGAGACCCAGTACTTC CASSLGGGMGETQYF
. TRBJ2-1 . TRBV27 TGTGCCAGCAGAACTTGGGCCCTCCAAGGCAATGAGCAGTTCTTC CASRTWALQGNEQFF
. TRBJ1-2 TRBD1 TRBV27 TGTGCCAGCAGTTTAGGGTACACAGGGGACCGCTATGGCTACACCTTC CASSLGYTGDRYGYTF
. TRBJ2-1 TRBD2 TRBV24-1 TGTGCCACCAGTGACACTAGCGGGAGGAGGTATGAGCAGTTCTTC CATSDTSGRRYEQFF
. TRBJ2-1 TRBD2 TRBV30 TGTGCCTGGAGACTAGCGGGAGGGGGAAAGGCAGGTGAGCAGTTCTTC CAWRLAGGGKAGEQFF
. TRBJ1-5 . TRBV28 TGTGCCAGCAGATACGGGGTTTCAAATCAGCCCCAGCATTTT CASRYGVSNQPQHF
few TRBJ2-7 TRBD2 TRBV5-1 TGCGCCAGCAGCTCGACTAGCGGGGGATTTATCTACGAGCAGTACTTC CASSSTSGGFIYEQYF
. TRBJ1-3 . TRBV5-4 TGTGCCAGCAGCTTGGGGGGGGGCAGGCGTCCTGGAAACACCATATATTTT CASSLGGGRRPGNTIYF
. TRBJ1-2 . TRBV2 TGTGCCAGCACGGCGGTTTCTGTAAACTATGGCTACACCTTC CASTAVSVNYGYTF
. TRBJ2-5 . TRBV18 TGTGCCAGCTCACCTACTGACAGTCCCCGGGAGACCCAGTACTTC CASSPTDSPRETQYF
. TRBJ2-5 TRBD2 TRBV29-1 TGCAGCGTTGGGGAGGGAGGACGGCGCGGGGCCCAGTACTTC CSVGEGGRRGAQYF
. TRBJ2-1 TRBD2 TRBV20-1 TGCAGTGCTAGTCTAATTAGGACTAGCTTTGAACATCATCAGTTCTTC CSASLIRTSFEHHQFF
. TRBJ2-3 . TRBV6-5 TGTGCCAGTGGATCGGGAGATACGCAGTATTTT CASGSGDTQYF
. TRBJ2-7 . TRBV5-4 TGTGCCAGCAGCTTGGAACAGGGCCCAAGCTCCTACGAGCAGTACTTC CASSLEQGPSSYEQYF
few TRBJ1-2 . TRBV2 TGTGCCAGCAGTGAAAGTTTGACATCCACTGGCTACACCTTC CASSESLTSTGYTF
few TRBJ2-5 . TRBV4-2 TGTGCCAGCAGCCAAGAACGTCAGAAGACCCAGTACTTC CASSQERQKTQYF
few TRBJ1-3 TRBD1 TRBV7-9 TGTGCCAGCAGTTTTCTAGACAGGGCAGGAAACACCATATATTTT CASSFLDRAGNTIYF